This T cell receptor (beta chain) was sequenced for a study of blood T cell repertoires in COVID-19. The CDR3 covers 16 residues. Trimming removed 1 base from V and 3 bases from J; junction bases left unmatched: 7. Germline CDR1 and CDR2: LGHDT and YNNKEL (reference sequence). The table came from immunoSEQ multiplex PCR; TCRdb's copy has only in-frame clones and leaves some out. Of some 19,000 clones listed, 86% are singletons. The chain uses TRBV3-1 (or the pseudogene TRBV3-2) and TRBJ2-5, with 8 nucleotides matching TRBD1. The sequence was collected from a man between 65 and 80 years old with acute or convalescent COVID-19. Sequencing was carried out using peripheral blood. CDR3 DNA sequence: TGTGCCAGCAGCCAAGGCGCCGGACAGGGAGAAGAGACCCAGTACTTC. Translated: CASSQGAGQGEETQYF.